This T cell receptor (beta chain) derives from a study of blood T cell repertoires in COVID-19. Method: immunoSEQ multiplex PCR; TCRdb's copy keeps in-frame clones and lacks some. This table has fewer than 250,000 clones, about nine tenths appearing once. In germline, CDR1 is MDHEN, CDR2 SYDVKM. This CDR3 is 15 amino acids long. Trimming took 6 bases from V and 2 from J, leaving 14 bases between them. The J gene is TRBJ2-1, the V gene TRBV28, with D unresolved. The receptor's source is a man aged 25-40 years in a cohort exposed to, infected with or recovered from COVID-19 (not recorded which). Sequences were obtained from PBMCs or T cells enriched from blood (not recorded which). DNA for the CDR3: TGTGCCAGCAGCTTCGCAGGATTACCCTACAATGAGCAGTTCTTC. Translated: CASSFAGLPYNEQFF.